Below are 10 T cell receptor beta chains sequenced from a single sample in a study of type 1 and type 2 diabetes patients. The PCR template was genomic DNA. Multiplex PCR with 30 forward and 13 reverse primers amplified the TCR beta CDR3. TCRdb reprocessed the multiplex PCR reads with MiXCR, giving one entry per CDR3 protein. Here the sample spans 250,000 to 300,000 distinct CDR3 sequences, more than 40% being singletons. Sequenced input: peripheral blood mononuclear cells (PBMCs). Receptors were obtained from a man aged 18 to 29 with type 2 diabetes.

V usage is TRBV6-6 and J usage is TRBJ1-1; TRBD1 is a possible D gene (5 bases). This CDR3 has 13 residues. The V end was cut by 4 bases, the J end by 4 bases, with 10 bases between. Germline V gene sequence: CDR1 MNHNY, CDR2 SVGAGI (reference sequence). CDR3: CASSWGGGTEAFF. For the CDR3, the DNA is TGTGCCAGCAGTTGGGGGGGAGGCACTGAAGCTTTCTTT.

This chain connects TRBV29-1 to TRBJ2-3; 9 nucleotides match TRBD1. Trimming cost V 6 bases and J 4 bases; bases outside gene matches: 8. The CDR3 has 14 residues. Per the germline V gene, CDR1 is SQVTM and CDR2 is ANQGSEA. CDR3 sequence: CSVHMGTGSDTQYF. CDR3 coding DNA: TGCAGCGTCCATATGGGGACAGGGTCAGATACGCAGTATTTT.

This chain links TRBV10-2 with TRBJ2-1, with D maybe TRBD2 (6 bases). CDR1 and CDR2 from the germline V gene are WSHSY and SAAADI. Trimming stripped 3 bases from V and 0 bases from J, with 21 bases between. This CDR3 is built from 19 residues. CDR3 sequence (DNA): TGCGCCAGCAGTGAAGTCCCGGGGGTCGGTTTGGGCTCCTACAATGAGCAGTTCTTC. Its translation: CASSEVPGVGLGSYNEQFF.

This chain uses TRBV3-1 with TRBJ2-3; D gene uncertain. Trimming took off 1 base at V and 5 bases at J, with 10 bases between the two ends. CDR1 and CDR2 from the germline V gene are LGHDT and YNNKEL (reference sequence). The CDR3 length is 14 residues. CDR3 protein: CASSQGQVGDTQYF. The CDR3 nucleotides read TGTGCCAGCAGCCAAGGTCAGGTAGGAGATACGCAGTATTTT.

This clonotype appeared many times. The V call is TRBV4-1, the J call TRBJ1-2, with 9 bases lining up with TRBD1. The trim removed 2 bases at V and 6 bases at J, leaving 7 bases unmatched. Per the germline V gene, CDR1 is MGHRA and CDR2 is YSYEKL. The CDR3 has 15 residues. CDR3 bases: TGCGCCAGCAGCCAACGACAGGGGGATACAAATGGCTACACCTTC. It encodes CASSQRQGDTNGYTF.

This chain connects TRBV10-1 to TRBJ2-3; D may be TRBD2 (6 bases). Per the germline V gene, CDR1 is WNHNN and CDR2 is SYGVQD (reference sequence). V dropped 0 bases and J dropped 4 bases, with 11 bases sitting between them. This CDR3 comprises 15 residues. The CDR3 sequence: CASSESLANPDTQYF. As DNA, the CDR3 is TGCGCCAGCAGTGAGTCCCTAGCGAACCCAGATACGCAGTATTTT.

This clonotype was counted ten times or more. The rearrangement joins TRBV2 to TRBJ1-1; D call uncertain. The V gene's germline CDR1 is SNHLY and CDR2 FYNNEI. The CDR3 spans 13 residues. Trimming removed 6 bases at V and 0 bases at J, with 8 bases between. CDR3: CASRVNMNTEAFF. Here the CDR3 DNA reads TGTGCCAGCAGGGTTAACATGAACACTGAAGCTTTCTTT.

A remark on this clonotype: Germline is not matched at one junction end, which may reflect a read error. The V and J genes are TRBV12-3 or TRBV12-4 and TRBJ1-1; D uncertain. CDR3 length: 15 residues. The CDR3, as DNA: TGCGCCAGCAGCCAAGTCGGCAACACGAACACTGAAGCTTTCTTT. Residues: CASSQVGNTNTEAFF.

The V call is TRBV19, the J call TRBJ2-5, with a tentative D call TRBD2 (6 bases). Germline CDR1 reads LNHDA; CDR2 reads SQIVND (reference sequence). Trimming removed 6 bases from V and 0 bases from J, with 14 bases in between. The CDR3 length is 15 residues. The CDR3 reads CASRASRRDQETQYF. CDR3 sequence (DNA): TGTGCCAGTAGGGCTAGTAGGAGGGACCAAGAGACCCAGTACTTC.

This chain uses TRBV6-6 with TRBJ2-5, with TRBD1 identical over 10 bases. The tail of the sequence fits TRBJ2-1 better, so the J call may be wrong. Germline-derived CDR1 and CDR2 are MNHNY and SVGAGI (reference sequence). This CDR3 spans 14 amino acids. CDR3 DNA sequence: TGTGCCAGCAGTGGCCGGGACAGGGGTTACGAGCAGTTCTTC. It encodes CASSGRDRGYEQFF.